This T cell receptor beta chain is drawn from a study of control samples from healthy donors and cancer patients. Trimming left V 6 bases short and J 1 base short, with 10 bases between. This CDR3 region has 13 residues. Per germline, CDR1 KGHSH and CDR2 LQKENI. Produced via immunoSEQ multiplex PCR; TCRdb's table is partial and in-frame only. Among over 50,000 clones listed, approximately 85% were seen once. The sample taken for sequencing was blood. The TCR comes from a man in his fifties or sixties in good health. J is TRBJ2-7 and V is TRBV18, with D hard to call. CDR3: CASSLGISYEQYF. DNA of the CDR3: TGTGCCAGCTCCCTGGGGATTTCCTACGAGCAGTACTTC.